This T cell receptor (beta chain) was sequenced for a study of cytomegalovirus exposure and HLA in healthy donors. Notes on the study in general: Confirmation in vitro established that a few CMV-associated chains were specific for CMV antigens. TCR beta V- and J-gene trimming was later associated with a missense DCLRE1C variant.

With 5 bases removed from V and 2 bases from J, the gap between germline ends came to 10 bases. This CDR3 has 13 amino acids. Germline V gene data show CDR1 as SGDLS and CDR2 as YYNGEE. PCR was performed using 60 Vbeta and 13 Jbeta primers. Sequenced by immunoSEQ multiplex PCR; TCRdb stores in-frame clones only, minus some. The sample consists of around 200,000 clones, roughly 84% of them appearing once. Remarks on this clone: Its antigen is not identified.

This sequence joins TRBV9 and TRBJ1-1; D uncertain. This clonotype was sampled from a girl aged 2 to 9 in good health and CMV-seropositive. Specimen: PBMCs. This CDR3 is CASSLETNTEAFF. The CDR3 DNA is TGTGCCAGCAGTCTTGAGACTAACACTGAAGCTTTCTTT. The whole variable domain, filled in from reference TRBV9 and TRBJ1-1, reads DSGVTQTPKHLITATGQRVTLRCSPRSGDLSVYWYQQSLDQGLQFLIQYYNGEERAKGNILERFSAQQFPDLHSELNLSSLELGDSALYFCASSLETNTEAFFGQGTRLTVV.